A single sample is the source of the 17 T cell receptor beta chains below, sequenced in a study of cytomegalovirus exposure and HLA in healthy donors. 60 Vbeta and 13 Jbeta primers were used in PCR. The table came from immunoSEQ multiplex PCR; TCRdb's copy has only in-frame clones and leaves some out. Of 200,000 or so clones in the sample, around 79% were seen once. The material sequenced was PBMCs. Every receptor here comes from a male donor in good health and CMV-seropositive.

The chain employs TRBV4-3 and TRBJ2-4, with 14 bases that match TRBD2. With 1 base clipped from V and 2 bases from J, the junction kept 7 bases outside the gene matches. CDR3 length: 19 residues. CDR1 is LGHNA, CDR2 YSLEER, per germline. For the CDR3, the DNA is TGCGCCAGCAGCCAAGCGGGACTAGCGGGAGACCTCACCAAAAACATTCAGTACTTC. This gives the protein CASSQAGLAGDLTKNIQYF.

This clone was detected only once. This rearrangement joins TRBV7-3 to TRBJ2-1; 9 bases align to TRBD2. From germline, CDR1 is SGHTA and CDR2 FQGTGA. This CDR3 region has 14 residues. V lost 2 bases and J lost 7; bases outside the gene matches: 3. The CDR3 loop reads CASSLLAGVNEQFF. In DNA, the CDR3 is TGTGCCAGCAGCTTATTAGCGGGGGTTAATGAGCAGTTCTTC.

The chain has TRBV6-6 and TRBJ2-7; 11 positions agree with TRBD2. The V and J ends lost 10 bases and 3 bases, in that order; junction bases with no gene match: 8. Germline assignment: CDR1 MNHNY and CDR2 SVGAGI (reference sequence). The CDR3 extends over 14 amino acids. Here the CDR3 DNA reads TGTGCCACCTCCGGGACTAGCGGCAACTACGAGCAGTACTTC. It specifies CATSGTSGNYEQYF.

In its sample, this clone was seen a few times. This sequence joins TRBV29-1 and TRBJ1-6; 7 bases fit TRBD1. V was pared by 6 bases and J by 7 bases, with 6 bases of the junction left unmatched. The CDR3 runs to 13 residues. The germline CDR1 and CDR2 sequences are SQVTM and ANQGSEA. Here the CDR3 DNA reads TGCAGCGTAAGGACAGGTGGAAATTCACCCCTCCACTTT. It translates to CSVRTGGNSPLHF.

The chain has TRBV4-2 and TRBJ1-5; D uncertain. The CDR3 runs to 17 residues. Per germline, CDR1 LGHNA and CDR2 YNFKEQ. V dropped 1 base and J dropped 0 bases, with 13 bases sitting between them. DNA for the CDR3: TGTGCCAGCAGCCAAGCGAGGGCGGGAGATAGCAATCAGCCCCAGCATTTT. Its protein product is CASSQARAGDSNQPQHF.

Comments on this clone: A junction end diverges from the germline sequence, so it may reflect a read error. CDR3 sequence (DNA): TGTTCCAGCAGCTATACTAGCGGGGGCCGATACGAGCAGTACTTC. This gives the protein CSSSYTSGGRYEQYF. The chain uses TRBV7-9 and TRBJ2-7; 11 nucleotides agree with TRBD2. Germline assignment: CDR1 SEHNR and CDR2 FQNEAQ (reference sequence). The CDR3 length is 15 residues. The full variable domain, completed using reference TRBV7-9 and TRBJ2-7, is DTGVSQNPRHKITKRGQNVTFRCDPISEHNRLYWYRQTLGQGPEFLTYFQNEAQLEKSRLLSDRFSAERPKGSFSTLEIQRTEQGDSAMYLCSSSYTSGGRYEQYFGPGTRLTVT.

This chain joins TRBV10-3 and TRBJ2-3; 9 bases agree with TRBD2. This CDR3 spans 13 amino acids. Trimming removed 9 bases from V and 3 bases from J; junction bases left unmatched: 4. Germline CDR1 reads ENHRY; CDR2 reads SYGVKD. CDR3 nucleotide sequence: TGTGCCATGCGGGAGGGGGGAACAGATACGCAGTATTTT. It translates to CAMREGGTDTQYF.

This chain joins TRBV6-4 and TRBJ1-2; 8 nucleotides agree with TRBD1. Germline V gives CDR1 MRHNA, CDR2 SNTAGT. Losses at the gene ends were 4 bases for V and 7 bases for J; bases not matched to a gene: 8. The CDR3 loop spans 14 amino acids. CDR3 DNA: TGTGCCAGCAGTGGAGGGACAGGCGTTGGTGGCTACACCTTC. It encodes CASSGGTGVGGYTF.

The chain recombines TRBV4-1 with TRBJ1-1, with D unclear. Germline V gene data show CDR1 as MGHRA and CDR2 as YSYEKL. There are 14 residues in the CDR3. Between the trimmed V and J ends, which lost 5 bases and 1 base, there was a span of 11 bases. CDR3 residues: CASSTIQANTEAFF. CDR3 DNA: TGCGCCAGCAGCACTATCCAAGCGAACACTGAAGCTTTCTTT.

V and J are TRBV6-5 and TRBJ1-2; D gene ambiguous. V lost 6 bases and J lost 4, with 15 bases in between. The CDR3 covers 14 residues. CDR1 and CDR2 from the germline V gene are MNHEY and SVGAGI. CDR3 region: CASRMINGGYGYTF. The CDR3 coding sequence is TGTGCCAGCAGGATGATAAACGGTGGCTATGGCTACACCTTC.

The sample holds one count of this clone. V gene TRBV27 combines with J gene TRBJ2-7; perhaps TRBD1 as D (5 bases). CDR3 length: 15 amino acids. The germline V gene encodes CDR1 MNHEY and CDR2 SMNVEV (reference sequence). V gave up 4 bases and J gave up 0 bases, with 13 bases separating them. The CDR3 protein is CASSSLQGNSYEQYF. CDR3 bases: TGTGCCAGCAGTTCTCTTCAGGGAAACTCCTACGAGCAGTACTTC.

The chain is built from TRBV28 and TRBJ2-1, with TRBD2 matching over 7 bases. Unmatched junction bases numbered 17, after V lost 8 bases and J lost 7 bases. CDR3 length: 16 residues. Germline-derived CDR1 and CDR2 are MDHEN and SYDVKM. CDR3 DNA sequence: TGTGCCAGCTGCTCCACGGGGACTACCATTTCGAATGAGCAGTTCTTC. Its protein product is CASCSTGTTISNEQFF.

A note on this clone: Additional DNA sequences in this sample encode the identical CDR3. The J gene is TRBJ2-7, the V gene TRBV7-3, with a weak D call TRBD1 (6 bases). This CDR3 has 14 residues. V lost 2 bases to trimming and J lost 2 bases, with 10 bases between them. Germline V gives CDR1 SGHTA, CDR2 FQGTGA. Written as DNA, the CDR3 is TGTGCCAGCAGCTTAGGGGGCGGACCCTACGAGCAGTACTTC. This translates into CASSLGGGPYEQYF.

This chain uses TRBV5-6 with TRBJ2-1, with 9 bases fitting TRBD1. The CDR3 has 16 residues. The germline CDR1 and CDR2 sequences are SGHDT and YYEEEE. With 6 bases clipped from V and 5 bases from J, the junction kept 12 bases outside the gene matches. Here the CDR3 DNA reads TGTGCCAGCACCATGAATCCGGGACAGGGAAACAATGAGCAGTTCTTC. Amino acid sequence: CASTMNPGQGNNEQFF.

The chain carries TRBV6-5 and TRBJ1-2; 7 bases match TRBD1. Per the germline V gene, CDR1 is MNHEY and CDR2 is SVGAGI. J was trimmed by 2 bases and V by 5 bases; bases with no gene match: 5. The CDR3 has 14 residues. The CDR3 DNA sequence: TGTGCCAGCAGTGAGGGCAGGGGGAACTATGGCTACACCTTC. This gives the protein CASSEGRGNYGYTF.

The chain carries TRBV11-2 and TRBJ2-7; D perhaps matches TRBD2 (5 bases). V lost 5 bases, J lost 3 bases, and 14 bases lay in between. The germline V gene encodes CDR1 SGHAT and CDR2 FQNNGV. CDR3 length equals 14 residues. The CDR3 nucleotides read TGTGCCAGCAGCCCTGAATCGGGATTCTACGAGCAGTACTTC. The encoded protein is CASSPESGFYEQYF.

This chain joins TRBV7-9 and TRBJ1-2, with 8 bases identical to TRBD1. Losses at the gene ends were 1 base for V and 3 bases for J; bases not matched to a gene: 4. Looked up from germline, CDR1 is SEHNR and CDR2 is FQNEAQ (reference sequence). The CDR3 covers 15 residues. CDR3: CASSLGQGADYGYTF. The DNA of the CDR3 is TGTGCCAGCAGCTTAGGGCAGGGGGCGGACTATGGCTACACCTTC.